Only a few counts were recorded for the clone carrying this T cell receptor beta chain. These data are taken from a study of patients and donors after allogeneic stem cell transplantation. This CDR3 is built from 15 residues. Germline loops: CDR1 MNHEY, CDR2 SVGAGI. The junction had 7 bases not matched to a gene; V was cut back by 4 bases and J by 5 bases. TCRdb passed the RT-PCR reads through MiXCR, listing each CDR3 protein once. Of fewer than 75,000 distinct CDR3 sequences listed, approximately 12% are singletons. The sequencing input was blood, either unsorted or a sorted T cell fraction (not recorded which). The chain combines TRBV6-5 with TRBJ2-2; the match to TRBD1 covers 7 bases. The receptor comes from a human donor who was either an allogeneic HSCT recipient or a stem cell or donor lymphocyte infusion donor (not recorded which). It is not recorded whose cells these are; they may come from a transplant donor. This CDR3 is CASSWDRPSTGELFF. As DNA, the CDR3 is TGTGCCAGCAGTTGGGACAGACCTTCGACCGGGGAGCTGTTTTTT.